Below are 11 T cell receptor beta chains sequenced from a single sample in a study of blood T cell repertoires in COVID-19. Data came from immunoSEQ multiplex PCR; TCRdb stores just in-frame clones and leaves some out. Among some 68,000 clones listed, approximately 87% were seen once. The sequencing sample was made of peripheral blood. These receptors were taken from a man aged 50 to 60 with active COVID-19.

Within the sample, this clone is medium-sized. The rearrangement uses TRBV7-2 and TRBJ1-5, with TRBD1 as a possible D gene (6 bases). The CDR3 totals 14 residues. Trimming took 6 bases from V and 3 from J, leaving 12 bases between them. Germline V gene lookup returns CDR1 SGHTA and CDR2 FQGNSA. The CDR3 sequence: CASSTGQFNQPQHF. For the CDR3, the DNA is TGTGCCAGCAGTACCGGACAGTTCAATCAGCCCCAGCATTTT.

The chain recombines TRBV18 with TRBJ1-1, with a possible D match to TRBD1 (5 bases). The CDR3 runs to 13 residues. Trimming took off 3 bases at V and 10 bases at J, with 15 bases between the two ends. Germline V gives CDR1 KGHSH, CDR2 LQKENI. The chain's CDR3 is CASSPLGQESAFF. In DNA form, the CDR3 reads TGTGCCAGCTCACCGTTGGGGCAGGAGTCAGCTTTCTTT.

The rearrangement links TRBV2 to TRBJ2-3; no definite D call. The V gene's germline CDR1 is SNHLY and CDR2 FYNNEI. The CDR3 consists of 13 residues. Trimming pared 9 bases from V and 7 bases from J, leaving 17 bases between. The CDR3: CASRGRTGNTQYF. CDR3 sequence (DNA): TGTGCCAGTCGCGGTCGTACCGGTAATACGCAGTATTTT.

This CDR3 is CASSPRDRATGELFF. In DNA form, the CDR3 reads TGTGCCAGCTCCCCGAGGGACAGGGCCACCGGGGAGCTGTTTTTT. The chain has TRBV18 and TRBJ2-2, with 9 positions matching TRBD1. The CDR3 spans 15 residues. V shed 6 bases, J shed 4 bases, and the junction held 6 bases outside the gene matches. CDR1 is KGHSH and CDR2 is LQKENI in the germline V gene. Full variable domain (rest looked up from reference TRBV18 and TRBJ2-2): NAGVMQNPRHLVRRRGQEARLRCSPMKGHSHVYWYRQLPEEGLKFMVYLQKENIIDESGMPKERFSAEFPKEGPSILRIQQVVRGDSAAYFCASSPRDRATGELFFGEGSRLTVL.

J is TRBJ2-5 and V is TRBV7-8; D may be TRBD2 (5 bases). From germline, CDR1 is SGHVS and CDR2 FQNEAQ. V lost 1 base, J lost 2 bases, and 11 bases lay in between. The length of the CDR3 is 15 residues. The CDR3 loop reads CASSLGTRTQETQYF. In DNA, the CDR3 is TGTGCCAGCAGCTTAGGCACTAGGACTCAAGAGACCCAGTACTTC.

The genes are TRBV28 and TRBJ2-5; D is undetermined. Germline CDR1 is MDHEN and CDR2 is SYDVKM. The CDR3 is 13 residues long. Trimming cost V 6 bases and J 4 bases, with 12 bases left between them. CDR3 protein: CASRQTDPETQYF. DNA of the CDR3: TGTGCCAGCAGGCAAACAGACCCAGAGACCCAGTACTTC.

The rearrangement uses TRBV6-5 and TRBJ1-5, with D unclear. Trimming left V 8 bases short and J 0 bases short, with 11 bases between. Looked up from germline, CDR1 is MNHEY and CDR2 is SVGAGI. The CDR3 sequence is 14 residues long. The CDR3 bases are TGTGCCAGCTCGGCAGACTATAGCAATCAGCCCCAGCATTTT. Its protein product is CASSADYSNQPQHF.

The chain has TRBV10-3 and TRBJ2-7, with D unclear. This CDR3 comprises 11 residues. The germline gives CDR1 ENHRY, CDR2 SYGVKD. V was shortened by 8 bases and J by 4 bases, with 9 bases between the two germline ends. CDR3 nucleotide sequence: TGTGCCATCCGGTTCGAGTACGAGCAGTACTTC. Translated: CAIRFEYEQYF.

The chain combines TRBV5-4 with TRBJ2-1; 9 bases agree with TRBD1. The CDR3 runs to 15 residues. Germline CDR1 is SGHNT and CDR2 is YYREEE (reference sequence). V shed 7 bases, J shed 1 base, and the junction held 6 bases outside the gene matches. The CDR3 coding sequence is TGTGCCAGCTCCACAGGGGGCGGTTCCTACAATGAGCAGTTCTTC. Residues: CASSTGGGSYNEQFF. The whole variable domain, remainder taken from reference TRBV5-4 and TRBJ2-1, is ETGVTQSPTHLIKTRGQQVTLRCSSQSGHNTVSWYQQALGQGPQFIFQYYREEENGRGNFPPRFSGLQFPNYSSELNVNALELDDSALYLCASSTGGGSYNEQFFGPGTRLTVL.

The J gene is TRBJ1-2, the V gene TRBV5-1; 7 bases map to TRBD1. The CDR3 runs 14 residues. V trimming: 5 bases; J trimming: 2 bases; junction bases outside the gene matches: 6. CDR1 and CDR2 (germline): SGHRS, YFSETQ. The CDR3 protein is CASSRDRTNYGYTF. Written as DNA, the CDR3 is TGCGCCAGCAGTCGGGACAGAACGAACTATGGCTACACCTTC.

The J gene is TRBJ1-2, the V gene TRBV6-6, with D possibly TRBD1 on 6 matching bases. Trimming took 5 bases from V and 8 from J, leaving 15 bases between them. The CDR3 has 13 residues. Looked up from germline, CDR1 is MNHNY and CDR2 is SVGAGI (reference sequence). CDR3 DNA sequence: TGTGCCAGCAGTATCCTCCTGGGGGCCGGCTACACCTTC. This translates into CASSILLGAGYTF.